A single sample is the source of the 8 T cell receptor beta chains below, sequenced in a study of OX40 agonist ivuxolimab in advanced cancers. Data came from immunoSEQ multiplex PCR; TCRdb stores just in-frame clones and leaves some out. This table holds under 50,000 clones, about nine tenths found once. The starting material was CD4+ or CD8+ T cells sorted from blood, obtained in a trial of the OX40 agonist ivuxolimab. Source of these receptors: an adult with an advanced solid tumor such as melanoma, head and neck, liver or kidney cancer.

This clone showed up just once. The gene calls are TRBV5-4 and TRBJ1-3; TRBD1 might be the D (5 bases). The CDR3 loop spans 16 amino acids. Trimming stripped 3 bases from V and 0 bases from J, with 13 bases between. From germline, CDR1 is SGHNT and CDR2 YYREEE (reference sequence). The CDR3: CASSSRTDNSGNTIYF. CDR3 sequence (DNA): TGTGCCAGCAGCTCAAGGACGGACAACTCTGGAAACACCATATATTTT. Variable domain in full (rest from reference TRBV5-4 and TRBJ1-3): ETGVTQSPTHLIKTRGQQVTLRCSSQSGHNTVSWYQQALGQGPQFIFQYYREEENGRGNFPPRFSGLQFPNYSSELNVNALELDDSALYLCASSSRTDNSGNTIYFGEGSWLTVV.

The V and J genes are TRBV29-1 and TRBJ2-5, with TRBD1 identical over 8 bases. CDR1 and CDR2 (germline): SQVTM, ANQGSEA. V lost 7 bases, J lost 1 base, and 2 bases stayed unmatched. This CDR3 is 12 amino acids long. In nucleotides, the CDR3 is TGCAGCGGACAGGGGCCCCAAGAGACCCAGTACTTC. This translates into CSGQGPQETQYF.

The rearrangement uses TRBV4-2 and TRBJ2-5, with 11 bases fitting TRBD2. CDR1 LGHNA and CDR2 YNFKEQ come from the germline V gene. V trimming: 6 bases; J trimming: 2 bases; junction bases outside the gene matches: 5. This CDR3 is 15 amino acids long. CDR3 bases: TGTGCCAGCAGTCCTGGGACTAGCGGTCAAGAGACCCAGTACTTC. It is translated as CASSPGTSGQETQYF.

V is TRBV12-5 and J is TRBJ2-5; tentative D call: TRBD1 (5 bases). Trimming took off 2 bases at V and 5 bases at J, with 18 bases between the two ends. This CDR3 has 16 residues. Germline V gene sequence: CDR1 LGHNT, CDR2 FRNRAP. CDR3 protein: CASGLTLGLESETQYF. CDR3 coding DNA: TGTGCTAGTGGTTTGACCCTGGGGCTTGAGTCCGAGACCCAGTACTTC.

In this sample, this clone turned up a few times. The rearrangement joins TRBV29-1 to TRBJ2-5; a possible D gene is TRBD1 (6 bases). The V and J ends lost 0 bases and 5 bases respectively, with 10 bases between them. This CDR3 has 13 residues. CDR1 is SQVTM, CDR2 ANQGSEA, per germline. For the CDR3, the DNA is TGCAGCGTTGAAGACCTCAGGGGTGAGACCCAGTACTTC. Its translation is CSVEDLRGETQYF.

V usage is TRBV20-1 and J usage is TRBJ1-2, with D hard to call. The germline CDR1 and CDR2 sequences are DFQATT and SNEGSKA (reference sequence). Trimming took 4 bases from V and 4 from J, leaving 7 bases between them. This CDR3 spans 11 amino acids. DNA for the CDR3: TGCAGTGCTACACAGTCCTATGGCTACACCTTC. This gives the protein CSATQSYGYTF.

The chain uses TRBV10-2 and TRBJ2-1; 8 nucleotides agree with TRBD2. Germline CDR1 WSHSY, CDR2 SAAADI. Trimming took 5 bases from V and 0 from J; bases not matched to a gene: 6. The CDR3 totals 16 residues. The CDR3 is CASSNVGRDSYNEQFF. CDR3 in DNA: TGCGCCAGCAGTAATGTCGGGAGGGACTCCTACAATGAGCAGTTCTTC.

The V and J genes are TRBV9 and TRBJ1-1; TRBD1 might be the D (6 bases). CDR3 length equals 14 residues. Trimming removed 0 bases at V and 2 bases at J, with 8 bases between. Germline values: CDR1 SGDLS, CDR2 YYNGEE. DNA of the CDR3: TGTGCCAGCAGCGTAGTGGGGGCAAACACTGAAGCTTTCTTT. Residues: CASSVVGANTEAFF. Together with reference TRBV9 and TRBJ1-1, the CDR3 gives the full variable domain: DSGVTQTPKHLITATGQRVTLRCSPRSGDLSVYWYQQSLDQGLQFLIQYYNGEERAKGNILERFSAQQFPDLHSELNLSSLELGDSALYFCASSVVGANTEAFFGQGTRLTVV.